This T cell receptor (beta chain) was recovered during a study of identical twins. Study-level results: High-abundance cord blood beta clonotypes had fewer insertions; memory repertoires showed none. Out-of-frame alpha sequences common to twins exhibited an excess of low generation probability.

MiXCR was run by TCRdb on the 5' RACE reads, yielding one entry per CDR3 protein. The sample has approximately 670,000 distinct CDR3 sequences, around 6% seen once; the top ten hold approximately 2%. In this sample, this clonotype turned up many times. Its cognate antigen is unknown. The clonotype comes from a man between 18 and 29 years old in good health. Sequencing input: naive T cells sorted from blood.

The CDR3 loop reads CASSPYEGGTNEKLFF. The CDR3 bases are TGTGCCAGCAGTCCCTACGAGGGGGGAACTAATGAAAAACTGTTTTTT. The chain couples TRBV27 to TRBJ1-4; maybe TRBD1 (6 bases). The V end lost 5 bases, the J end lost 1 base, and 14 bases lay between the germline ends. This CDR3 is 16 amino acids long. Germline V gene data show CDR1 as MNHEY and CDR2 as SMNVEV (reference sequence).